Presented here are 10 T cell receptor beta chains from one specimen sequenced in a study of blood T cell repertoires in COVID-19 (TCRdb year 2020). Preparation of the library involved the immunoSEQ multiplex PCR assay. The table was pulled from immuneACCESS by TCRdb, which kept in-frame rearrangements only. Such tables lose some clones; where checked, under half of the loss comes from unresolved V genes, and the rest has no known cause. This sample has tens of thousands of clones in its table, and roughly four fifths of those were observed once. The ten largest clonotypes hold approximately 7% of the sample. The sample consisted of peripheral blood. The receptors here all came from a man aged 35 to 55 with acute or convalescent COVID-19.

This clone appeared a few times. V and J are TRBV14 and TRBJ1-2; a weak D match, TRBD1 (5 bases). Germline V gives CDR1 SGHDN, CDR2 FVKESK. Trimming took 2 bases from V and 2 from J, leaving 9 bases between them. The CDR3 sequence is 14 residues long. The CDR3 coding sequence is TGTGCCAGCAGCCAACGGAAGGGGAACTATGGCTACACCTTC. Translating it yields CASSQRKGNYGYTF.

This CDR3 reads CASSQIAGGQGEQFF. CDR3 DNA: TGCGCCAGCAGCCAAATAGCGGGGGGGCAGGGTGAGCAGTTCTTC. The chain uses TRBV4-3 and TRBJ2-1; 11 bases line up with TRBD2. With V trimmed by 2 bases and J by 9 bases, 6 bases remained unmatched. This CDR3 is 15 amino acids long. The germline V gene has CDR1 LGHNA and CDR2 YSLEER.

The chain employs TRBV21-1 and TRBJ1-2; TRBD1, the table's D call, lacks a check against the DNA. TRBV21-1 is an annotated pseudogene. This CDR3 spans 15 amino acids. The CDR3 DNA follows: TGTGCCAGCAGCAAAGCTCTGACAGAGACCTATGGCTACACCTTC. Protein product: CASSKALTETYGYTF.

CDR3 in amino acids: CASSSSQQGYYGYTF. DNA for the CDR3: TGTGCCAGCAGTTCTTCACAACAGGGTTACTATGGCTACACCTTC. The chain has TRBV6-5 and TRBJ1-2, with D possibly being TRBD1 (6 bases). CDR1 and CDR2 from the germline V gene are MNHEY and SVGAGI. The CDR3 spans 15 residues. V was clipped by 4 bases and J by 3 bases, with 15 bases between them.

This sequence joins TRBV2 and TRBJ1-2, with D uncertain. Trimming took off 7 bases at V and 0 bases at J, with 15 bases between the two ends. From germline, CDR1 is SNHLY and CDR2 FYNNEI. This CDR3 has 15 residues. The CDR3 coding sequence is TGTGCCAGCACCCTTCAGTTACCCCCTAACTATGGCTACACCTTC. This gives the protein CASTLQLPPNYGYTF.

This chain links TRBV5-6 with TRBJ2-2; 10 bases align to TRBD1. Per the germline V gene, CDR1 is SGHDT and CDR2 is YYEEEE. CDR3 length equals 16 residues. V dropped 4 bases and J dropped 5; count of bases not matched to a gene: 8. The CDR3 DNA is TGTGCCAGCAGCCTACGGGACAGGGGTCTGACCGGGGAGCTGTTTTTT. Its protein product is CASSLRDRGLTGELFF.

A few counts support this clone. Written as DNA, the CDR3 is TGTGCCAGCAGTGAACTTACAGGGACCTTCACTGAAGCTTTCTTT. Amino acid sequence: CASSELTGTFTEAFF. The chain has TRBV6-1 and TRBJ1-1; tentative D call: TRBD1 (6 bases). Trimming stripped 2 bases from V and 4 bases from J, with 14 bases between. CDR3 length: 15 amino acids. CDR1 MNHNS and CDR2 SASEGT come from the germline V gene.

This chain joins TRBV5-1 and TRBJ1-1, with 10 bases lining up with TRBD1. This CDR3 is 16 amino acids long. Germline assignment: CDR1 SGHRS and CDR2 YFSETQ. V lost 0 bases and J lost 7; bases outside the gene matches: 9. CDR3 loop: CASSLEGGQGRVEAFF. CDR3 nucleotides: TGCGCCAGCAGCTTGGAGGGGGGACAGGGGAGGGTTGAAGCTTTCTTT.

This clone was detected once. The V gene is TRBV4-2, the J gene TRBJ1-2, with 7 bases aligning to TRBD1. Trimming removed 4 bases from V and 3 bases from J; junction bases left unmatched: 8. The CDR3 runs to 15 residues. Germline assignment: CDR1 LGHNA and CDR2 YNFKEQ. The DNA for the CDR3 is TGTGCCAGCAGCCCAACGAGTGACAGGGACTATGGCTACACCTTC. Its translation: CASSPTSDRDYGYTF.

The chain joins TRBV28 to TRBJ1-2, with 7 bases aligning to TRBD1. This CDR3 has 16 residues. V shed 6 bases, J shed 2 bases, and the junction held 12 bases outside the gene matches. The V gene's germline CDR1 is MDHEN and CDR2 SYDVKM. The CDR3 nucleotides are TGTGCCAGCAGCCCACAGGGGCCGGGACACAACTATGGCTACACCTTC. Translated, it gives CASSPQGPGHNYGYTF.